The TCR beta chain described here comes from a study of radiation and T cells in renal cell carcinoma. About the research overall: Nephrectomy followed 15 Gy stereotactic body radiation by 4 weeks. Study-wide findings and caveats: In blood, top tumor clones expanded by 2 weeks, shrinking by 4. Without pretreatment biopsies, baseline tumor clonotype presence was undetermined.

This CDR3 has 15 residues. The V gene's germline CDR1 is ENHRY and CDR2 SYGVKD. Losses at the gene ends were 5 bases for V and 2 bases for J; bases not matched to a gene: 5. About this clone itself: As yet, its antigen is unknown.

Here immunoSEQ multiplex PCR was the method, and the copy in TCRdb shows in-frame clones only, minus some. Among roughly 120,000 clones, roughly four fifths were seen once, and the ten largest hold approximately 2%. Time point meaning: blood 2 weeks post-SBRT. Treatment reported: 15 Gy SBRT to primary tumor, nephrectomy 4 weeks later. Sample: blood, taken from a patient whose treatment included radiotherapy and nephrectomy. This chain uses TRBV10-3 with TRBJ2-3, with 9 bases aligning to TRBD1. The sequence was obtained from a woman in her sixties or seventies with renal cell carcinoma. The CDR3, as DNA: TGTGCCATCAGTACCGGGACAGGGCACACAGATACGCAGTATTTT. This codes for CAISTGTGHTDTQYF.